One and the same sample provided the 7 T cell receptor beta chains below, sequenced in a study of CD8+ T cells in alopecia areata. Reverse transcribed after extraction, RNA yielded cDNA as the sequencing template. TCRdb's table, derived via immunoSEQ multiplex PCR, lists solely in-frame clones and lacks some. The sample presents about 110,000 clones, none singletons. The material sequenced was lesional skin. All receptors derive from a C3H/HeJ mouse with alopecia areata. This strain has MHC haplotype H2-k.

For this clone: The genes and germline here are from mouse. The read gets to within 4 residues of the CDR3 end, and the germline J gene fills in the rest. The V call is TRBV13-1, the J call TRBJ2-2; 12 nucleotides line up with TRBD2. The CDR3 has 16 amino acids. Germline V gives CDR1 NSHNY, CDR2 SYGAGN. CDR3 region: CASSERLGGRGGQLYF. The sequenced part of the CDR3 DNA is TGTGCCAGCAGTGAGCGACTGGGGGGGCGCGGCGGG.

This clone has more than one count but fewer than ten. At residue 10, the TCRdb amino acid sequence and the translated nucleotide sequence differ, so the protein here is the DNA translation. Gene names follow the mouse nomenclature. Read coverage stops 3 residues before the CDR3 terminus; the germline J gene supplies the remainder. The chain uses TRBV17 and TRBJ1-3, with D perhaps TRBD1 (6 bases). Between the trimmed V and J ends, which lost 5 bases and 2 bases, there was a span of 7 bases. The CDR3 is 13 amino acids. Looked up from germline, CDR1 is MNHDT and CDR2 is YYDKIL. Partial CDR3 DNA: TGTGCTAGCAGTTCAGGGGCTGGAAATACG. Translated, it gives CASSSGAGNT. The whole CDR3 is CASSSGAGNTLYF.

This clone appeared a few times. Mouse gene names and germline throughout. The DNA ends 4 residues before the CDR3 does, and the rest of the CDR3 is filled in from the germline J gene. This chain uses TRBV17 with TRBJ2-1; 8 bases are shared with TRBD1. CDR3 size: 15 residues. Germline V gene sequence: CDR1 MNHDT, CDR2 YYDKIL. After removal of 4 bases from V and 0 bases from J, the junction contained 2 bases not matched to a gene. CDR3 bases read: TGTGCTAGCAGTAAGGACAGGGATAACTATGCT. Translated: CASSKDRDNYA. The full-length CDR3 reads as CASSKDRDNYAEQFF.

This clone appeared a few times. Genes and germline are mouse. The read comes to an end 4 residues before the CDR3 does, leaving the germline J gene to fill in the end. This sequence joins TRBV13-3 and TRBJ2-2; 10 bases map to TRBD1. CDR1 is NNHDY, CDR2 SYVADS, per germline. J gave up 2 bases and V 5 bases, and 6 bases lay outside the gene matches. This CDR3 comprises 16 residues. Here the CDR3 reads CASSVGTGENTGQLYF. CDR3 DNA, as far as it was read: TGTGCCAGCAGCGTCGGGACAGGGGAGAACACCGGG.

This clone showed up just a few times. Gene labels here are mouse ones. The read gets to within 4 residues of the CDR3 end, and the germline J gene fills in the rest. The chain couples TRBV19 to TRBJ1-2, with D possibly being TRBD1 (5 bases). Germline CDR1 FNHDT, CDR2 SITEND (reference sequence). The CDR3 length is 13 residues. The V and J ends lost 5 bases and 1 base respectively, with 9 bases between them. Here the CDR3 reads CASSNRGNSDYTF. The DNA read from the CDR3 is TGTGCCAGCAGCAATAGGGGAAACTCC. Full variable domain (remainder filled in from reference TRBV19 and TRBJ1-2): GGIITQTPKFLIGQEGQKLTLKCQQNFNHDTMYWYRQDSGKGLRLIYYSITENDLQKGDLSEGYDASREKKSSFSLTVTSAQKNEMAVFLCASSNRGNSDYTFGSGTRLLVI.

Note on this clone: The gene names given are mouse names. The read ends 4 residues early relative to the CDR3; the germline J gene fills the gap. The V call is TRBV19, the J call TRBJ1-2; a weak D match, TRBD1 (5 bases). The V gene lost 4 bases and the J gene lost 4 bases, with 11 bases spanning the gap. The CDR3 sequence is 13 residues long. CDR1 is FNHDT, CDR2 SITEND, per germline (reference sequence). Incomplete CDR3 DNA: TGTGCCAGCAGTCCCGACAGTTTCTCC. Its translation is CASSPDSFS. The whole CDR3 is CASSPDSFSDYTF. The whole variable domain, filled in from reference TRBV19 and TRBJ1-2, reads GGIITQTPKFLIGQEGQKLTLKCQQNFNHDTMYWYRQDSGKGLRLIYYSITENDLQKGDLSEGYDASREKKSSFSLTVTSAQKNEMAVFLCASSPDSFSDYTFGSGTRLLVI.

A note on this clone: The genes and germline here are from mouse. The read terminates 4 residues ahead of where the CDR3 ends, so the germline J gene completes it. This chain joins TRBV19 and TRBJ2-7; 9 bases are a match to TRBD2. The CDR3 runs to 14 residues. From germline, CDR1 is FNHDT and CDR2 SITEND (reference sequence). Here the CDR3 reads CASSMNWGDYEQYF. The sequenced part of the CDR3 DNA is TGTGCCAGCAGTATGAACTGGGGGGATTAT.